This is a list of T cell receptor beta chains from one sample in a study of blood T cells in healthy people across ages. From the 5' RACE reads, TCRdb called clonotypes with MiXCR, one entry per CDR3 protein. Of around 1.7 million distinct CDR3 sequences listed, approximately 30% were seen once; the top ten hold less than 9.5%. Sequenced material: blood. These receptor sequences come from a woman aged 25-40 years in good health. The CDR3 runs from the conserved cysteine through the conserved F or W. Fields, in order: V gene, J gene, clone size, D gene, CDR3 DNA, CDR3 protein. The D gene is left open where the match is weak. Clone size, where shown, is once, few, many, or a class for clones that have expanded.

V: TRBV10-3
J: TRBJ1-5
size: NA
D: NA
DNA: TGTGCCATCAGGGAGTCAGGGAGGGACCAGCCCCAGCATTTT
CDR3: CAIRESGRDQPQHF

V: TRBV20-1
J: TRBJ1-2
size: NA
D: NA
DNA: TGCAGTGCTAGAGACCCGACTGACTATGGCTACACCTTC
CDR3: CSARDPTDYGYTF

V: TRBV28
J: TRBJ2-7
size: few
D: NA
DNA: TGTGCCAGCAGTCAGCAGGGGTTGGTCTACGAGCAGTACTTC
CDR3: CASSQQGLVYEQYF

V: TRBV25-1
J: TRBJ2-5
size: NA
D: TRBD2
DNA: TGTGCCAGCAGTGCCTCTAGCGGCGGGGGGCCCCAGTACTTC
CDR3: CASSASSGGGPQYF

V: TRBV5-1
J: TRBJ1-4
size: NA
D: NA
DNA: TGCGCCAGCAGCCACCAGGGAATTCGGGAAAAACTGTTTTTT
CDR3: CASSHQGIREKLFF

V: TRBV7-2
J: TRBJ2-7
size: once
D: NA
DNA: TGTGCCAGCAGCTCATGCGACGAGCAGTACTTC
CDR3: CASSSCDEQYF

V: TRBV14
J: TRBJ1-6
size: NA
D: NA
DNA: TGTGCCAGCAGCCAAGGCCGGAATAATTCACCCCTCCACTTT
CDR3: CASSQGRNNSPLHF

V: TRBV5-1
J: TRBJ2-7
size: NA
D: TRBD2
DNA: TGCGCCAGCAGCCCAGAGGGACTAGCGGGAAACAATGAGCAGTACTTC
CDR3: CASSPEGLAGNNEQYF

V: TRBV7-9
J: TRBJ2-1
size: NA
D: NA
DNA: TGTGCCAGCAGGGCCTGGGTTGGTAATAGCGGTAAAAATAACTACAATGAGCAGTTCTTC
CDR3: CASRAWVGNSGKNNYNEQFF

V: TRBV12-3/TRBV12-4
J: TRBJ1-2
size: few
D: NA
DNA: TGTGCCAGCAGACAGGACACAGCCTATGGCTACACCTTC
CDR3: CASRQDTAYGYTF

V: TRBV13
J: TRBJ2-1
size: few
D: NA
DNA: TGTGCCACTCCGGGAAGGGACGCGGGTGAGCAGTTCTTC
CDR3: CATPGRDAGEQFF

V: TRBV7-2
J: TRBJ2-3
size: NA
D: NA
DNA: TGTGCCAGCAGCAAGCAGGTTAGCACAGATACGCAGTATTTT
CDR3: CASSKQVSTDTQYF

V: TRBV29-1
J: TRBJ2-2
size: NA
D: NA
DNA: TGCAGCGTTGCAGCTACCGGGGAGCTGTTTTTT
CDR3: CSVAATGELFF

V: TRBV5-1
J: TRBJ2-1
size: NA
D: NA
DNA: TGCGCCAGCAGCTTGGCCTACCACAATGAGCAGTTCTTC
CDR3: CASSLAYHNEQFF

V: TRBV7-2
J: TRBJ1-2
size: few
D: NA
DNA: TGTGCCAGCAGCGCCGACAGTTCTATTGGCTACACCTTC
CDR3: CASSADSSIGYTF

V: TRBV5-5
J: TRBJ2-4
size: few
D: NA
DNA: TGTGCCAGCAGCCTAACCTCCCACATTCAGTACTTC
CDR3: CASSLTSHIQYF

V: TRBV18
J: TRBJ2-3
size: NA
D: NA
DNA: TGTGCCAGCTCACCACAGTGGGCAGATACGCAGTATTTT
CDR3: CASSPQWADTQYF

V: TRBV28
J: TRBJ1-5
size: few
D: NA
DNA: TGTGCCAGCCACTTGGGGGCATTCACCCAAAATCAGCCCCAGCATTTT
CDR3: CASHLGAFTQNQPQHF

V: TRBV5-1
J: TRBJ2-3
size: few
D: NA
DNA: TGCGCCAGCAGCTTGGTCCGAAGCGACAGAGGTTACACAGATACGCAGTATTTT
CDR3: CASSLVRSDRGYTDTQYF

V: TRBV5-1
J: TRBJ2-6
size: many
D: NA
DNA: TGCGCCAGCACCTCTATAGCGCCCGGGGCCAACGTCCTGACTTTC
CDR3: CASTSIAPGANVLTF

V: TRBV11-2
J: TRBJ1-1
size: few
D: NA
DNA: TGTGCCAGCAGTCGTCCGGGGGGATACACTGAAGCTTTCTTT
CDR3: CASSRPGGYTEAFF

V: TRBV7-2
J: TRBJ2-1
size: many
D: NA
DNA: TGTGCCAGCAGCTTGGGCGGAACGCAGTTCTTC
CDR3: CASSLGGTQFF

V: TRBV12-5
J: TRBJ2-3
size: few
D: NA
DNA: TGTGCTAGTGGTTTGGTAGGGGCGGGGACTAGCACAGATACGCAGTATTTT
CDR3: CASGLVGAGTSTDTQYF

V: TRBV20-1
J: TRBJ1-5
size: few
D: TRBD1
DNA: TGCAGTGCGCCTGTTCAGGGGGGAGGCAATCAGCCCCAGCATTTT
CDR3: CSAPVQGGGNQPQHF

V: TRBV4-2
J: TRBJ2-5
size: few
D: TRBD2
DNA: TGTGCCAGCAGCCAAGATCCCGCGGGGGAACTAAGAGGGACCCAGTACTTC
CDR3: CASSQDPAGELRGTQYF

V: TRBV6-5
J: TRBJ1-4
size: NA
D: NA
DNA: TGTGCCAGCAGCAGGGACATCGGTGAAAAACTGTTTTTT
CDR3: CASSRDIGEKLFF

V: TRBV7-3
J: TRBJ2-1
size: few
D: NA
DNA: TGTGCCCGCAGCTTAACGCGTAGGGACCTCAATGAGCAGTTCTTC
CDR3: CARSLTRRDLNEQFF

V: TRBV28
J: TRBJ2-4
size: many
D: NA
DNA: TGTGCCAGCAGTCAAATGACGTTACCAGGAAAAAACATTCAGTACTTC
CDR3: CASSQMTLPGKNIQYF

V: TRBV15
J: TRBJ2-5
size: many
D: NA
DNA: TGTGCCACCAGCAGAGATCTCGGGGAGACCCAGTACTTC
CDR3: CATSRDLGETQYF

V: TRBV7-2
J: TRBJ1-3
size: few
D: NA
DNA: TGTGCCAGCAGCTTAGCAGGCTCTGGAAACACCATATATTTT
CDR3: CASSLAGSGNTIYF

V: TRBV4-2
J: TRBJ2-1
size: few
D: NA
DNA: TGTGCCAGCAGCCGCCGTCCCGAAGGTGAGCAGTTCTTC
CDR3: CASSRRPEGEQFF

V: TRBV7-2
J: TRBJ2-7
size: NA
D: TRBD2
DNA: TGTGCCAGCAGCTTAGTCCGGTCCGGGAGGTACAATGAGCAGTACTTC
CDR3: CASSLVRSGRYNEQYF

V: TRBV12-3/TRBV12-4
J: TRBJ1-6
size: few
D: TRBD1
DNA: TGTGCCAGCAGCCCCCGGACAGGGGAGAGTTCACCCCTCCACTTT
CDR3: CASSPRTGESSPLHF

V: TRBV11-2
J: TRBJ1-2
size: NA
D: NA
DNA: TGTGCCAGCAGCTTAGATAGGGGGGCCCACTATGGCTACACCTTC
CDR3: CASSLDRGAHYGYTF

V: TRBV10-2
J: TRBJ2-5
size: many
D: TRBD2
DNA: TGCGCCAGCAGGGCTAGCGGGGTCCAAGAGACCCAGTACTTC
CDR3: CASRASGVQETQYF

V: TRBV2
J: TRBJ2-4
size: many
D: NA
DNA: TGTGCCAGCAAAGGTGGTTACATTCAGTACTTC
CDR3: CASKGGYIQYF

V: TRBV7-9
J: TRBJ2-6
size: NA
D: TRBD2
DNA: TGTGCCAGCAGCTTTGGACTAGCCGGGGCCAACGTCCTGACTTTC
CDR3: CASSFGLAGANVLTF

V: TRBV28
J: TRBJ2-5
size: many
D: TRBD2
DNA: TGTGCCAGCAGTTTGACTAGCGGGGGGGGGCAAGAGACCCAGTACTTC
CDR3: CASSLTSGGGQETQYF

V: TRBV5-6
J: TRBJ1-1
size: NA
D: NA
DNA: TGTGCCAACAGCACTCCTTTTTCGGGGGAGTCAAGGGACACTGAAGCTTTCTTT
CDR3: CANSTPFSGESRDTEAFF

V: TRBV12-3/TRBV12-4
J: TRBJ2-5
size: few
D: TRBD2
DNA: TGTGCCAGCAGGGAGGGGTGGCTAGCGGGACCTCAAGAGACCCAGTACTTC
CDR3: CASREGWLAGPQETQYF

V: TRBV12-3/TRBV12-4
J: TRBJ1-2
size: many
D: NA
DNA: TGTGCCAGCACTCGCAGGGCGGATGGCTACACCTTC
CDR3: CASTRRADGYTF

V: TRBV29-1
J: TRBJ1-1
size: many
D: NA
DNA: TGCAGCGGGGGGTCGCGCGCTGAAGCTTTCTTT
CDR3: CSGGSRAEAFF